A selection of T cell receptor beta chains follows, all from one sample in a study of PD-1 blockade in classical Hodgkin lymphoma. Sequenced by immunoSEQ multiplex PCR; TCRdb stores in-frame clones only, minus some. This sample has approximately 6,600 clones; around 57% occur once, and the top ten carry 15%. Sequenced material: CD8+ T cells from blood, taken at baseline. These receptors were obtained from a human donor with classical Hodgkin lymphoma. Both conserved end residues are part of each CDR3. The D gene is left open where the match is weak. Only part of the rows carry a size: once, few, many, or a class if the clone is expanded.

TRBJ2-3,14,TRBV11-3,.,.,TGTGCCAGCAGCTACGAAAGGGGCACAGATACGCAGTATTTT,CASSYERGTDTQYF
TRBJ1-1,13,TRBV29-1,TRBD1,medium-sized,TGCAGCGTTCTGACCCGGGCAGGGACAGGGGAGAAATTT,CSVLTRAGTGEKF
TRBJ2-5,16,TRBV27,.,.,TGTGCCAGCAGCCCCGGTGCCGGACAGCTTCAAGAGACCCAGTACTTC,CASSPGAGQLQETQYF
TRBJ1-2,14,TRBV4-2,TRBD1,.,TGTGCCAGCAGCTTAGCCGACAGGGCCTATGGCTACACCTTC,CASSLADRAYGYTF
TRBJ2-7,16,TRBV7-9,TRBD2,.,TGTGCCAGCAGCCCCCAGGGTAGCGGGATCTCCTACGAGCAGTACTTC,CASSPQGSGISYEQYF
TRBJ2-7,15,TRBV28,.,.,TGTGCCAGCACCCCCGACCGGCAGTTAACCTACGAGCAGTACTTC,CASTPDRQLTYEQYF
TRBJ1-4,13,TRBV15,.,.,TGTGCCACCAGCAGAGATCGGGGGCTGAAACTGTTTTTT,CATSRDRGLKLFF
TRBJ2-1,15,TRBV13,TRBD1,few,TGTGCCAGCAGACCCGACAGGGGGGTTTACAATGAGCAGTTCTTC,CASRPDRGVYNEQFF
TRBJ1-4,14,TRBV5-1,.,.,TGCGCCAGCAGCTTGGGGGGGTCGAGTGAAAAACTGTTTTTT,CASSLGGSSEKLFF
TRBJ2-5,16,TRBV9,TRBD1,few,TGTGCCAGCAGCGCATACGGGACAGGGAGGGAAGAGGCCCAGTACTTC,CASSAYGTGREEAQYF
TRBJ2-2,13,TRBV18,.,medium-sized,TGTGCCAGCTCACCACCAAGCGACGGGGAGCTGTTTTTT,CASSPPSDGELFF
TRBJ2-5,17,TRBV5-1,.,.,TGCGCCAGCAGTGCGAGTCCCGGGACTTACGCTTGGGAGACCCAGTACTTC,CASSASPGTYAWETQYF
TRBJ2-1,15,TRBV9,.,.,TGTGCCAGCAGCGTAGCTATAGAAGGTTACAATGAGCAGTTCTTC,CASSVAIEGYNEQFF
TRBJ1-1,17,TRBV5-5,TRBD1,.,TGTGCCAGCAGCCTGCAGGGACAGGGGGGATTGAACACTGAAGCTTTCTTT,CASSLQGQGGLNTEAFF
TRBJ2-7,16,TRBV19,TRBD1,.,TGTGCCAGTAGTCCGAAGGACAGGGGTCTTCATCACGAGCAGTACTTC,CASSPKDRGLHHEQYF
TRBJ1-1,15,TRBV10-3,TRBD1,.,TGTGCCATCAGTGAGGAAGGACAGGGGAACACTGAAGCTTTCTTT,CAISEEGQGNTEAFF